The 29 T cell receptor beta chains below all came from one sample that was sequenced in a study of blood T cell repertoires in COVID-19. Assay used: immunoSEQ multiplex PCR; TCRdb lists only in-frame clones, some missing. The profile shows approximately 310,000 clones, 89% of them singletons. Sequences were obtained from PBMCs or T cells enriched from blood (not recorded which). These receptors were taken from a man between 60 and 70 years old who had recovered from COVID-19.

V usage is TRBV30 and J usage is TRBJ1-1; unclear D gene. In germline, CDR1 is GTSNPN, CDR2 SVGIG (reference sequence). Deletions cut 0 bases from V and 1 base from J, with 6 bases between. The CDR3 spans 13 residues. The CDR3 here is CAWSVVRNTEAFF. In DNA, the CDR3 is TGTGCCTGGAGTGTAGTCAGGAACACTGAAGCTTTCTTT.

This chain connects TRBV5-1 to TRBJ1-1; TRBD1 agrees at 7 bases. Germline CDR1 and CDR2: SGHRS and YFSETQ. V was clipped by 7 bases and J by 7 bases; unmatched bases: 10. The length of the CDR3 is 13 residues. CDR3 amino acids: CASDPGGLGEAFF. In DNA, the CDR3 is TGCGCCAGCGACCCAGGGGGTCTCGGTGAAGCTTTCTTT.

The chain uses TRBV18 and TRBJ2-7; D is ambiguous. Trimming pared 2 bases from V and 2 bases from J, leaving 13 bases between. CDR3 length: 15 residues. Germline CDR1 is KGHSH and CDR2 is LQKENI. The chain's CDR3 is CASSPIFDSTYEQYF. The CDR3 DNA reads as TGTGCCAGCTCACCAATATTCGACTCGACCTACGAGCAGTACTTC.

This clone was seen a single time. DNA for the CDR3: TGTGCCAGCAGTCCCGCCGGGACAGGGGGCGACGAGCAGTACTTC. It codes for CASSPAGTGGDEQYF. The V call is TRBV28, the J call TRBJ2-7; 12 bases fit TRBD1. The CDR3 sequence is 15 residues long. Germline values: CDR1 MDHEN, CDR2 SYDVKM. V was pared by 5 bases and J by 5 bases, with 7 bases of the junction left unmatched. The complete variable domain, with remaining parts taken from reference TRBV28 and TRBJ2-7, reads DVKVTQSSRYLVKRTGEKVFLECVQDMDHENMFWYRQDPGLGLRLIYFSYDVKMKEKGDIPEGYSVSREKKERFSLILESASTNQTSMYLCASSPAGTGGDEQYFGPGTRLTVT.

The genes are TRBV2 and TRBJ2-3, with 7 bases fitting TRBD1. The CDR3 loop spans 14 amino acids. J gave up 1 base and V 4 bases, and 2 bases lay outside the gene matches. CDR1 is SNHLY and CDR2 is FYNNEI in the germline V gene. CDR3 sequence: CASSVQGGTDTQYF. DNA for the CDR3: TGTGCCAGCAGTGTGCAGGGGGGCACAGATACGCAGTATTTT.

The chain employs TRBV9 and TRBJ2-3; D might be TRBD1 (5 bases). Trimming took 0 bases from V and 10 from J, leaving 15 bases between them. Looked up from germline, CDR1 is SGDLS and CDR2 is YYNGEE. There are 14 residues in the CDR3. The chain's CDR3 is CASSVVDGLGAQYF. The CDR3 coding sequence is TGTGCCAGCAGCGTAGTTGACGGCCTAGGGGCGCAGTATTTT.

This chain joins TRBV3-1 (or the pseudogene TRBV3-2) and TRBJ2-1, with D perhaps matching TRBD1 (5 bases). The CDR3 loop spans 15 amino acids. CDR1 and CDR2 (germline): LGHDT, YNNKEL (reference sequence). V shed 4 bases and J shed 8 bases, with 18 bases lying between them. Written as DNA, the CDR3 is TGTGCCAGCAGCCCCCGCACAGGAAGGTCGGATGAGCAGTTCTTC. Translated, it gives CASSPRTGRSDEQFF.

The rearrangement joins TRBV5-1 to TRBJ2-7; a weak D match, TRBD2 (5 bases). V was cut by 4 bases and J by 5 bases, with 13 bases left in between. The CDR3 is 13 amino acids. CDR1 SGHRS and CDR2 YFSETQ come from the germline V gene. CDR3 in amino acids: CASSLGGSDEQYF. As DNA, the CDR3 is TGCGCCAGCAGCCTTGGTGGTAGCGACGAGCAGTACTTC.

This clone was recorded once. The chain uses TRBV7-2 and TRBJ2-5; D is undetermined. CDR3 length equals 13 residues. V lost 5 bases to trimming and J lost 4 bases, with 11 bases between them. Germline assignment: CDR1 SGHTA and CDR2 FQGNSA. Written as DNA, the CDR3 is TGTGCCAGCAGCCTAAGTATGGTAGAGACCCAGTACTTC. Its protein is CASSLSMVETQYF.

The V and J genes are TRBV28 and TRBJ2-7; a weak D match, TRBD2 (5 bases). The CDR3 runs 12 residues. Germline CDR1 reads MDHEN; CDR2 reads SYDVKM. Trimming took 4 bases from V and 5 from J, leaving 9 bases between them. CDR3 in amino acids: CASSSLRDEQYF. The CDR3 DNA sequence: TGTGCCAGCAGTTCCTTGAGGGACGAGCAGTACTTC.

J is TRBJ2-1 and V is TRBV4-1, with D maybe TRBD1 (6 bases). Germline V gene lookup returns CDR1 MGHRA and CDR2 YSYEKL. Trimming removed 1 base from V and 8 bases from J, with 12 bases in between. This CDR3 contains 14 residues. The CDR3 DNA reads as TGCGCCAGCAGCCAAGTAGGGACAAGCTATGAGCAGTTCTTC. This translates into CASSQVGTSYEQFF.

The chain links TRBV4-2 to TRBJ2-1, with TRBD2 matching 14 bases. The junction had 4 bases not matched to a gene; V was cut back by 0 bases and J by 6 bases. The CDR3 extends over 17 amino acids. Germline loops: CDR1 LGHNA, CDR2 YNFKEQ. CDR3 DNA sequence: TGTGCCAGCAGCCAAGAGGTGGGACTAGCGGGAGTCAATGAGCAGTTCTTC. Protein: CASSQEVGLAGVNEQFF.

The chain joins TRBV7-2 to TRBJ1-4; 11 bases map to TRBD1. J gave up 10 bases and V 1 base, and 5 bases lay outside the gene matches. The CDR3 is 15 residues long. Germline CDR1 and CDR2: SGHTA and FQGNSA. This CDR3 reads CASSLEGQGVGKLFF. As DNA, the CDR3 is TGTGCCAGCAGCTTAGAGGGACAGGGGGTAGGAAAACTGTTTTTT.

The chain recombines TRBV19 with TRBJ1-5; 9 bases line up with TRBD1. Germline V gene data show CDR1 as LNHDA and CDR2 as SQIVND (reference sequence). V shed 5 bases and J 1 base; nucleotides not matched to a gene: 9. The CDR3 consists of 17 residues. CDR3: CASSLRLGTGSNQPQHF. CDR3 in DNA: TGTGCCAGTAGTTTGCGTCTTGGGACAGGGAGCAATCAGCCCCAGCATTTT.

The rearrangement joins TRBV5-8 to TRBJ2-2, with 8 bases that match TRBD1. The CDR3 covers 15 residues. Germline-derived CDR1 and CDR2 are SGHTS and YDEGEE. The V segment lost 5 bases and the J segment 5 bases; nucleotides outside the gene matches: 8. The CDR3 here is CASSRGQGETGELFF. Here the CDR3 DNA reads TGTGCCAGCAGTAGAGGACAGGGCGAAACCGGGGAGCTGTTTTTT.

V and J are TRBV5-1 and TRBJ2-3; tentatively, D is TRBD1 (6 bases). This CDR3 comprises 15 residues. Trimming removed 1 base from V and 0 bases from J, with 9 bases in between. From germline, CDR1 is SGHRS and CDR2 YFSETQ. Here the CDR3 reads CASSLRQGSTDTQYF. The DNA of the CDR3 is TGCGCCAGCAGCTTGCGGCAGGGGAGCACAGATACGCAGTATTTT.

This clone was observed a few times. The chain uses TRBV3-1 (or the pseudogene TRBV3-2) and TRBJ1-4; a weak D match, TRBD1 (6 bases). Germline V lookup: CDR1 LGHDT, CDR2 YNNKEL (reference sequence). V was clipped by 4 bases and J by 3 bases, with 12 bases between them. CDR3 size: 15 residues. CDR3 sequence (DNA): TGTGCCAGCAGCCTTTTCGGGGGGCCTAATGAAAAACTGTTTTTT. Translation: CASSLFGGPNEKLFF.

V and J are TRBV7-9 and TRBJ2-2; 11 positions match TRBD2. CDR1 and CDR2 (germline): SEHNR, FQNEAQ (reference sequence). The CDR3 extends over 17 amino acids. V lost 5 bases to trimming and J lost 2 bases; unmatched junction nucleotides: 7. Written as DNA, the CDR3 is TGTGCCAGCAGCACTAGCGGGAGTACCCTTAACACCGGGGAGCTGTTTTTT. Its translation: CASSTSGSTLNTGELFF.

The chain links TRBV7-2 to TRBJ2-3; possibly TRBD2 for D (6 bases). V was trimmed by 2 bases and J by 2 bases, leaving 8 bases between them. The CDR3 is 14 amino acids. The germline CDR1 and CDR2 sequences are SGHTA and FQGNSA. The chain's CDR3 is CASSLSGFTDTQYF. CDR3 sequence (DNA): TGTGCCAGCAGCTTAAGCGGGTTCACAGATACGCAGTATTTT.

CDR3 amino acids: CASSLVVPGVPDTQYF. CDR3 coding DNA: TGCGCCAGCAGCTTGGTCGTCCCAGGGGTGCCAGATACGCAGTATTTT. The gene calls are TRBV5-1 and TRBJ2-3, with a weak D call TRBD1 (6 bases). This CDR3 has 16 amino acids. Trimming stripped 0 bases from V and 4 bases from J, with 15 bases between. From germline, CDR1 is SGHRS and CDR2 YFSETQ.

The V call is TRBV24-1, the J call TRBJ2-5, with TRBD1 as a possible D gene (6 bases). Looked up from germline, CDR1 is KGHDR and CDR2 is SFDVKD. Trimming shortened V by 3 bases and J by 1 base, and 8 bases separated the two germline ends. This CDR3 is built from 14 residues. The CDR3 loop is CATSDRTVQETQYF. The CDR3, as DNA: TGTGCCACCAGTGATCGGACAGTCCAAGAGACCCAGTACTTC.

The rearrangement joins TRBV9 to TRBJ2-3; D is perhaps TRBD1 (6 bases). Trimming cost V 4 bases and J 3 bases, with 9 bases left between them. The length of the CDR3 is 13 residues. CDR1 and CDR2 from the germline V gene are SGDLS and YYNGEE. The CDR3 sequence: CASSSGQTDTQYF. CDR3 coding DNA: TGTGCCAGCAGCTCCGGACAGACAGATACGCAGTATTTT. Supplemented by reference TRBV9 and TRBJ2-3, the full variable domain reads DSGVTQTPKHLITATGQRVTLRCSPRSGDLSVYWYQQSLDQGLQFLIQYYNGEERAKGNILERFSAQQFPDLHSELNLSSLELGDSALYFCASSSGQTDTQYFGPGTRLTVL.

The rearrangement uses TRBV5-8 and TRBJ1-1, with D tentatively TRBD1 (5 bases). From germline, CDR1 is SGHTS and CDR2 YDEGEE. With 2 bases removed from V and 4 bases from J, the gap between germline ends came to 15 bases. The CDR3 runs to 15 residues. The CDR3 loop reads CASSFGPRVGTEAFF. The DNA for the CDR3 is TGTGCCAGCAGCTTTGGTCCCAGGGTAGGCACTGAAGCTTTCTTT.

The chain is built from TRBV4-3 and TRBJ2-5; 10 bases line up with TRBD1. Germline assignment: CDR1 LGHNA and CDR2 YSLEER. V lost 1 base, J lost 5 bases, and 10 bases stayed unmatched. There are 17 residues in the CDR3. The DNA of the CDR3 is TGCGCCAGCAGCCAAGGAGGGATGACAGGGGGCAAGGAGACCCAGTACTTC. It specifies CASSQGGMTGGKETQYF.

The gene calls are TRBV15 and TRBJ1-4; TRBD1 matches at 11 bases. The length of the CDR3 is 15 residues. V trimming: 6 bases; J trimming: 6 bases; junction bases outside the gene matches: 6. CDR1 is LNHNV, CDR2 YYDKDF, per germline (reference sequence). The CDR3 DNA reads TGTGCCACCAGAGGGGGGACAGGGGGATATGAAAAACTGTTTTTT. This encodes CATRGGTGGYEKLFF.

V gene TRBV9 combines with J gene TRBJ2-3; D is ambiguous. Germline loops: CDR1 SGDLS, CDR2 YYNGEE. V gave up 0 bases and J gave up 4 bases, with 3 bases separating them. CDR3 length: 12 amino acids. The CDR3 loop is CASSVGPDTQYF. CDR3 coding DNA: TGTGCCAGCAGCGTAGGGCCAGATACGCAGTATTTT.

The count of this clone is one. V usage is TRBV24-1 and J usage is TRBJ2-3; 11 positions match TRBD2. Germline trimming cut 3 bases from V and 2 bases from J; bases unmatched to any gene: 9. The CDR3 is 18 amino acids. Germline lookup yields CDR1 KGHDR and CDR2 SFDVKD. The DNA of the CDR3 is TGTGCCACCAGTGATCCCATGACTAGCGGGGATAACACAGATACGCAGTATTTT. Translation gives CATSDPMTSGDNTDTQYF.

The DNA for the CDR3 is TGTGCCAGCAGCCTTTCTTTTAGCGGATACACAGATACGCAGTATTTT. Its protein product is CASSLSFSGYTDTQYF. This chain links TRBV5-4 with TRBJ2-3, with D possibly TRBD2 on 6 matching bases. Trimming stripped 4 bases from V and 2 bases from J, with 17 bases between. CDR3 size: 16 residues. Germline V gives CDR1 SGHNT, CDR2 YYREEE (reference sequence).

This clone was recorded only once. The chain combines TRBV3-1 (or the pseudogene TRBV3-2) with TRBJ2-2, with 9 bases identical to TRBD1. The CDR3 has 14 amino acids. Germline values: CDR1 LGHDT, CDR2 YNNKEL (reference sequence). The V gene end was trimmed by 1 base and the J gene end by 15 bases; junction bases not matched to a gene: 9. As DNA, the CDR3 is TGTGCCAGCAGCCAAGGGTCCGGGACAGGGTTGTTGTTTTTT. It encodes CASSQGSGTGLLFF.